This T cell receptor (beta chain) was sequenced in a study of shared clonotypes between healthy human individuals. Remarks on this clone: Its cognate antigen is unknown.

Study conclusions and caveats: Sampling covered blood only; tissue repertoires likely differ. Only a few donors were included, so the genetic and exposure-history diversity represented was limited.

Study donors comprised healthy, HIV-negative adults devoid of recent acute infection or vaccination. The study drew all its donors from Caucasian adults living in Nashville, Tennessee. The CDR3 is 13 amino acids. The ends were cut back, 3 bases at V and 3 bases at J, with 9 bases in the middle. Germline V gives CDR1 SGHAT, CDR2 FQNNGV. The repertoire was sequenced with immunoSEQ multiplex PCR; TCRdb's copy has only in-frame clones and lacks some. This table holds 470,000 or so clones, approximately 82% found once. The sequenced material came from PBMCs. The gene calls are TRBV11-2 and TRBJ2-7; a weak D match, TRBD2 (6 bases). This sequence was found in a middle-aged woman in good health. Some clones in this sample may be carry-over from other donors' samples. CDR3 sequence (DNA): TGTGCCAGCAGCTTGACTAGTAACTACGAGCAGTACTTC. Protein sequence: CASSLTSNYEQYF.